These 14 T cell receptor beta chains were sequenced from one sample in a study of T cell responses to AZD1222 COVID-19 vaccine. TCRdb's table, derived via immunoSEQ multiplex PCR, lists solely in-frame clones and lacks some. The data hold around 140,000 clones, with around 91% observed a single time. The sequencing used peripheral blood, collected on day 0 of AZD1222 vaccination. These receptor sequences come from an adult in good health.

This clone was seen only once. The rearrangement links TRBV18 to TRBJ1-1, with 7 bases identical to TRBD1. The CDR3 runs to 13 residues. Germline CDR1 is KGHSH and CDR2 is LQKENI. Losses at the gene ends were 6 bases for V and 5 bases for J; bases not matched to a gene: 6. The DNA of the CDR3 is TGTGCCAGCTCTCGACAGGGAACGACTGAAGCTTTCTTT. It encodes CASSRQGTTEAFF.

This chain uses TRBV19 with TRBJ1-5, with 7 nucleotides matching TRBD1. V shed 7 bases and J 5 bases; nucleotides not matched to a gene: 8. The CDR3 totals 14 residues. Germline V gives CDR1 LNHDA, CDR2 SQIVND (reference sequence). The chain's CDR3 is CASTGAGGHQPQHF. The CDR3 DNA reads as TGTGCCAGTACGGGAGCAGGGGGACATCAGCCCCAGCATTTT.

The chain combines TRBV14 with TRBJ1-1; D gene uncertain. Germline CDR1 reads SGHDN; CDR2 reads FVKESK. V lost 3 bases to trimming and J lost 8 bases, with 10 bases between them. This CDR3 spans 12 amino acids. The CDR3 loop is CASSHRRWEAFF. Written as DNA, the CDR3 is TGTGCCAGCAGCCACCGACGGTGGGAAGCTTTCTTT.

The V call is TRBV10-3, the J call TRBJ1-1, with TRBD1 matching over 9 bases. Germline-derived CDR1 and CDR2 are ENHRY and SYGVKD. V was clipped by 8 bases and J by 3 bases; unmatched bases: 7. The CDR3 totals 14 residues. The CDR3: CAIGKTGGDTEAFF. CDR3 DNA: TGTGCCATCGGAAAGACAGGGGGGGACACTGAAGCTTTCTTT.

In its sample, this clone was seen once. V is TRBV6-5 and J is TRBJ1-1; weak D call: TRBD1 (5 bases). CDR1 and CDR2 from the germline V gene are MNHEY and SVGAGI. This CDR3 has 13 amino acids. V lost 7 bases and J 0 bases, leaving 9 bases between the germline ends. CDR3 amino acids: CASKETVNTEAFF. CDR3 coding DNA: TGTGCCAGCAAAGAGACAGTGAACACTGAAGCTTTCTTT.

Written as DNA, the CDR3 is TGTGCCAGCAGTTACGGGACGGGGAAACTGTTTTTT. Translation gives CASSYGTGKLFF. The chain combines TRBV6-5 with TRBJ1-4, with D possibly TRBD1 on 5 matching bases. The germline V gene has CDR1 MNHEY and CDR2 SVGAGI. The CDR3 runs to 12 residues. The V end lost 2 bases, the J end lost 11 bases, and 9 bases lay between the germline ends.

In nucleotides, the CDR3 is TGTGCCACCAGCAGAGGGGTTCTCCCGAACACTGAAGCTTTCTTT. Amino acids: CATSRGVLPNTEAFF. The gene calls are TRBV15 and TRBJ1-1; D is uncertain. Trimming shortened V by 1 base and J by 1 base, and 10 bases separated the two germline ends. The CDR3 extends over 15 amino acids. Per germline, CDR1 LNHNV and CDR2 YYDKDF (reference sequence).

The CDR3 DNA follows: TGTGCCAGCAGCCAAGGGGCCGGAAATTCACCCCTCCACTTT. This translates into CASSQGAGNSPLHF. The chain has TRBV4-2 and TRBJ1-6; D gene unclear. This CDR3 spans 14 amino acids. Per germline, CDR1 LGHNA and CDR2 YNFKEQ. Trimming shortened V by 1 base and J by 7 bases, and 8 bases separated the two germline ends.

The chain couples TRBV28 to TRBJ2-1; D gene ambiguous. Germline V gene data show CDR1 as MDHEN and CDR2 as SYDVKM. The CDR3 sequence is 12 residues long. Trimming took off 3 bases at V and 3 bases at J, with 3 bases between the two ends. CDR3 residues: CASSFLYNEQFF. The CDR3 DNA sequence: TGTGCCAGCAGTTTCCTCTACAATGAGCAGTTCTTC.

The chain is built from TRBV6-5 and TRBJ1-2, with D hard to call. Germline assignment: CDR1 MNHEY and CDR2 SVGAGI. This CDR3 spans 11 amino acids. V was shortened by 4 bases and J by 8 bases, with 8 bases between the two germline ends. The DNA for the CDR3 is TGTGCCAGCAGTTCCCAAGGGGGCTACACCTTC. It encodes CASSSQGGYTF.

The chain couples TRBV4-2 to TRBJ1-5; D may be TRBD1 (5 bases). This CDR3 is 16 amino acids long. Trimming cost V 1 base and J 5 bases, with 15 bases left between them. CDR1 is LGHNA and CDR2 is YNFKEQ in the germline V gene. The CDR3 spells CASSQASFRDDQPQHF. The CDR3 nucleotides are TGTGCCAGCAGCCAAGCCTCGTTCAGGGATGATCAGCCCCAGCATTTT.

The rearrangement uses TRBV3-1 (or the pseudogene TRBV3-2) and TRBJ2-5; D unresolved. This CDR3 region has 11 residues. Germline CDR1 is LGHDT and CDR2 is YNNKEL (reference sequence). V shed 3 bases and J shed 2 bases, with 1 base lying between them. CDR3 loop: CASSQQETQYF. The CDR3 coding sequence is TGTGCCAGCAGCCAGCAAGAGACCCAGTACTTC.

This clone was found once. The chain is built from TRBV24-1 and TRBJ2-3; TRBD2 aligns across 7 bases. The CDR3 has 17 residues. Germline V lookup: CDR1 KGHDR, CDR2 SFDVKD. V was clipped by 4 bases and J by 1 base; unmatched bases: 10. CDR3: CATSDGGGEGGTDTQYF. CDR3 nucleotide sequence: TGTGCCACCAGTGACGGCGGCGGGGAGGGCGGCACAGATACGCAGTATTTT.

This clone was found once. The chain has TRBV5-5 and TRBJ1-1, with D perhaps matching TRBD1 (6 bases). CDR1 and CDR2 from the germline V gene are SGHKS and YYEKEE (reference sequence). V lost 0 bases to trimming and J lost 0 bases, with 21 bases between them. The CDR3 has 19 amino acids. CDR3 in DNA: TGTGCCAGCAGCTTGGGTCAGGGGTTTCCCCCGAGGATGAACACTGAAGCTTTCTTT. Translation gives CASSLGQGFPPRMNTEAFF.